A few counts support the clone carrying this T cell receptor beta chain. The antigen remains undetermined. Germline CDR1 and CDR2: SQVTM and ANQGSEA. The CDR3 totals 14 residues. The junction had 4 bases not matched to a gene; V was cut back by 2 bases and J by 6 bases. Via MiXCR, TCRdb re-called the reads, giving one row per CDR3 protein. The data show approximately 910,000 distinct CDR3 sequences, roughly 31% seen once. These data originate in a study of T cell repertoires in cytomegalovirus infection. J is TRBJ2-2 and V is TRBV29-1, with 9 bases identical to TRBD1. The source material was cultured CD8+ T cells from PBMCs, sampled from culture after CMV antigen stimulation. The TCR originated in a human donor in good health (CMV status not recorded). Some clones in this sample may be carry-over from other donors' samples. The CDR3 DNA follows: TGCAGCGTTGAAAACAGGGGGCGCCCCGGGGAGCTGTTTTTT. This gives the protein CSVENRGRPGELFF.